The subject of this entry is one T cell receptor (beta chain). Positive CCR7 selection of CD45RO-negative cells yielded the naive CD8 cells, and terminally differentiated effector memory CD45RA+ cells were excluded. TCRdb keeps only in-frame clones here, not all; method: immunoSEQ multiplex PCR. Altogether hundreds of thousands of clones are present, 92% being singletons, with the ten largest covering approximately 24%. The data belong to a study of shared clonotypes between healthy human individuals. The length of the CDR3 is 13 residues. Germline V gene lookup returns CDR1 LGHNA and CDR2 YSLEER. The V end was cut by 0 bases, the J end by 5 bases, with 7 bases between.

The chain is built from TRBV4-3 and TRBJ2-5, with D unresolved. Sequencing was performed on naive CD8+ T cells sorted from blood. The receptor's source is a man aged 30 to 39 in good health. Here the CDR3 reads CASSQDPRETQYF. The DNA of the CDR3 is TGCGCCAGCAGCCAAGATCCCAGGGAGACCCAGTACTTC.